These T cell receptor beta chains were read from a single sample in a study of cytomegalovirus exposure and HLA in healthy donors. The method was immunoSEQ multiplex PCR; TCRdb's version includes in-frame clones alone and lacks a portion of them. The data hold 90,000 to 150,000 clones, with less than 90% observed a single time. Sequences were obtained from PBMCs. The receptors were sampled from a man younger than 35 in good health and CMV-seropositive. CDR3s leave out the opening cysteine and the closing phenylalanine or tryptophan. The order of the fields is CDR3 length, J gene, V gene, CDR3 protein.

cdr3_length: 14
j_call: TRBJ1-6
v_call: TRBV19
cdr3_aa: ASSIGDRGRVSPLH

cdr3_length: 15
j_call: TRBJ1-6
v_call: TRBV28
cdr3_aa: ASSTVVQSSYNSPLH

cdr3_length: 13
j_call: TRBJ2-5
v_call: TRBV19
cdr3_aa: ASSRRRPGQETQY

cdr3_length: 14
j_call: TRBJ2-3
v_call: TRBV4-1
cdr3_aa: ASSSRGQRSTDTQY

cdr3_length: 13
j_call: TRBJ1-1
v_call: TRBV29-1
cdr3_aa: SVGPGNRLNTEAF

cdr3_length: 11
j_call: TRBJ1-2
v_call: TRBV18
cdr3_aa: ASSGQPNYGYT

cdr3_length: 15
j_call: TRBJ1-3
v_call: TRBV5-1
cdr3_aa: ASSFDPGGYSGNTIY

cdr3_length: 13
j_call: TRBJ2-1
v_call: TRBV27
cdr3_aa: ASSPLAGGYNEQF

cdr3_length: 11
j_call: TRBJ1-1
v_call: TRBV10-2
cdr3_aa: ASSDRGWTEAF

cdr3_length: 14
j_call: TRBJ2-3
v_call: TRBV4-1
cdr3_aa: ASSHQPGQSTDTQY

cdr3_length: 12
j_call: TRBJ1-1
v_call: TRBV6-5
cdr3_aa: ASRPNRMGTEAF

cdr3_length: 11
j_call: TRBJ2-5
v_call: TRBV7-2
cdr3_aa: ASSRQGQETQY

cdr3_length: 11
j_call: TRBJ1-2
v_call: TRBV10-2
cdr3_aa: ATKGQGSYGYT

cdr3_length: 14
j_call: TRBJ2-1
v_call: TRBV5-1
cdr3_aa: ASSLASGGLYNEQF

cdr3_length: 13
j_call: TRBJ1-1
v_call: TRBV5-1
cdr3_aa: ASSTGGWVATEAF

cdr3_length: 11
j_call: TRBJ1-1
v_call: TRBV5-1
cdr3_aa: ASSLNRNTEAF

cdr3_length: 14
j_call: TRBJ1-3
v_call: TRBV12-5
cdr3_aa: ASGLVQGQGQNTIY

cdr3_length: 8
j_call: TRBJ1-1
v_call: TRBV6-1
cdr3_aa: ASGQVEAF

cdr3_length: 12
j_call: TRBJ1-5
v_call: TRBV5-1
cdr3_aa: ASSLAGDNQPQH

cdr3_length: 12
j_call: TRBJ1-1
v_call: TRBV2
cdr3_aa: ASSPGQGYTEAF

cdr3_length: 12
j_call: TRBJ2-3
v_call: TRBV9
cdr3_aa: ASSSGSSTDTQY

cdr3_length: 13
j_call: TRBJ1-3
v_call: TRBV5-5
cdr3_aa: ASSPDPGLGNTIY

cdr3_length: 12
j_call: TRBJ1-5
v_call: TRBV2
cdr3_aa: ASSEQGADQPQH

cdr3_length: 13
j_call: TRBJ2-7
v_call: TRBV9
cdr3_aa: ASSVGRGGVYEQY

cdr3_length: 12
j_call: TRBJ1-1
v_call: TRBV7-8
cdr3_aa: ASSLESVNTEAF

cdr3_length: 11
j_call: TRBJ2-7
v_call: TRBV7-8
cdr3_aa: ASSWDSAYEQY

cdr3_length: 10
j_call: TRBJ1-6
v_call: TRBV2
cdr3_aa: ASNERGWPLH

cdr3_length: 12
j_call: TRBJ1-1
v_call: TRBV28
cdr3_aa: ASRPGQRNTEAF

cdr3_length: 13
j_call: TRBJ2-7
v_call: TRBV7-8
cdr3_aa: ASSPWTGKEIEQY

cdr3_length: 13
j_call: TRBJ2-3
v_call: TRBV10-2
cdr3_aa: ASSEGSLVRDTQY

cdr3_length: 11
j_call: TRBJ1-5
v_call: TRBV27
cdr3_aa: ASSFGEGQPQH

cdr3_length: 15
j_call: TRBJ2-1
v_call: TRBV4-3
cdr3_aa: ASSQSPAGGPYNEQF

cdr3_length: 13
j_call: TRBJ1-5
v_call: TRBV27
cdr3_aa: ASSLTLAGNQPQH

cdr3_length: 17
j_call: TRBJ1-4
v_call: TRBV13
cdr3_aa: ASSTREQGGTMGNEKLF

cdr3_length: 11
j_call: TRBJ2-7
v_call: TRBV7-7
cdr3_aa: ASSSLVSSEQY

cdr3_length: 14
j_call: TRBJ2-1
v_call: TRBV4-1
cdr3_aa: ASSLYFRVEYNEQF

cdr3_length: 16
j_call: TRBJ1-5
v_call: TRBV18
cdr3_aa: ASSPDGPRAGGNQPQH

cdr3_length: 15
j_call: TRBJ1-2
v_call: TRBV15
cdr3_aa: ATSTRLMGASVYGYT

cdr3_length: 15
j_call: TRBJ2-3
v_call: TRBV5-5
cdr3_aa: ASSSFLAGGYTDTQY

cdr3_length: 14
j_call: TRBJ1-6
v_call: TRBV4-1
cdr3_aa: ASSQGRNRIDSPLH

cdr3_length: 10
j_call: TRBJ2-1
v_call: TRBV7-6
cdr3_aa: ASSLLSDEQF

cdr3_length: 13
j_call: TRBJ1-5
v_call: TRBV2
cdr3_aa: ASSQQGPANQPQH

cdr3_length: 15
j_call: TRBJ2-6
v_call: TRBV5-1
cdr3_aa: ASSLEPGAAGANVLT

cdr3_length: 11
j_call: TRBJ1-1
v_call: TRBV2
cdr3_aa: ASSGDMNTEAF

cdr3_length: 16
j_call: TRBJ2-7
v_call: TRBV7-9
cdr3_aa: ASSLVFGSGGSNYEQY

cdr3_length: 14
j_call: TRBJ1-2
v_call: TRBV6-4
cdr3_aa: ASSAVRQPHVYGYT

cdr3_length: 14
j_call: TRBJ1-4
v_call: TRBV4-1
cdr3_aa: ASSPHTQGTNEKLF